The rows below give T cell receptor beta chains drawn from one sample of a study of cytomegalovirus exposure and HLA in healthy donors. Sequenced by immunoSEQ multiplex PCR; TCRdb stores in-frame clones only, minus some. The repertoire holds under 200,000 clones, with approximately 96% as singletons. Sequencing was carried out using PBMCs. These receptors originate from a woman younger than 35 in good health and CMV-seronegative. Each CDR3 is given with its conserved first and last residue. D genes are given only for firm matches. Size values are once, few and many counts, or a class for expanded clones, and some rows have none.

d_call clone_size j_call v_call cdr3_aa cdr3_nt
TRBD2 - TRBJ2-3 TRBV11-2 CASSPTSGVTDTQYF TGTGCCAGCAGCCCAACTAGCGGGGTCACAGATACGCAGTATTTT
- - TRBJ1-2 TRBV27 CASSPQGGYGYTF TGTGCCAGCAGTCCCCAGGGCGGCTATGGCTACACCTTC
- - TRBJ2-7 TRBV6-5 CASSYIQGSYEQYF TGTGCCAGCAGTTATATACAGGGCTCCTACGAGCAGTACTTC
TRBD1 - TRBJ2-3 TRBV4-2 CASSPRTGKTDTQYF TGTGCCAGCAGCCCTAGGACAGGGAAAACAGATACGCAGTATTTT
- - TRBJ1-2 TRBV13 CASSLTPGPYGYTF TGTGCCAGCAGCTTAACTCCAGGTCCCTATGGCTACACCTTC
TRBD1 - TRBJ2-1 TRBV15 CATRSRQGTNYNEQFF TGTGCCACCAGGTCGAGACAGGGGACGAACTACAATGAGCAGTTCTTC
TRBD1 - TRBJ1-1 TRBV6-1 CASSEARLGGRTEAFF TGTGCCAGCAGTGAGGCCAGGTTAGGGGGCAGGACTGAAGCTTTCTTT
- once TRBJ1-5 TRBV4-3 CASSQDWPSNQPQHF TGCGCCAGCAGCCAAGATTGGCCAAGCAATCAGCCCCAGCATTTT
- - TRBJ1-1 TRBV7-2 CASSLRMTGNTEAFF TGTGCCAGCAGCCTAAGGATGACGGGGAACACTGAAGCTTTCTTT
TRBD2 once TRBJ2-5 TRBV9 CASSGTSGGFQETQYF TGTGCCAGCAGCGGTACTAGCGGGGGGTTTCAAGAGACCCAGTACTTC
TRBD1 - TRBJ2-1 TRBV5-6 CASRTPTGHNEQFF TGTGCCAGCAGGACGCCGACAGGGCACAATGAGCAGTTCTTC
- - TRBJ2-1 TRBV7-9 CASSPPPARNEQFF TGTGCCAGCAGCCCCCCTCCCGCTCGGAATGAGCAGTTCTTC
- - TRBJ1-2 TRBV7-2 CASSLDPGMTGYTF TGTGCCAGCAGCTTAGATCCAGGGATGACGGGCTACACCTTC
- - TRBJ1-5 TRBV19 CASSMTAYSNQPQHF TGTGCCAGTAGTATGACAGCATATAGCAATCAGCCCCAGCATTTT
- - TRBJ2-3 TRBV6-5 CASSYGSGSTDTQYF TGTGCCAGCAGTTACGGCTCGGGTAGCACAGATACGCAGTATTTT
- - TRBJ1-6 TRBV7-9 CASSSRDGGPNSPLHF TGTGCCAGCAGCTCTCGAGACGGAGGGCCTAATTCACCCCTCCACTTT
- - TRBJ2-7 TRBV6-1 CASSEASSYEQYF TGTGCCAGCAGTGAGGCATCATCTTACGAGCAGTACTTC